This is a list of T cell receptor beta chains from one sample in a study of cytomegalovirus exposure and HLA in healthy donors. Produced via immunoSEQ multiplex PCR; TCRdb's table is partial and in-frame only. The top ten clones hold over 4% of a sample with about 120,000 clones, about 70% of them seen once. Specimen: PBMCs. These receptors originate from a man in his thirties or forties in good health and CMV-seropositive. Each CDR3 is given with its conserved first and last residue. A D gene is named only where the DNA matches it firmly. Expanded clones are given a class, and other clones once, few, many or no size at all.

TRBD1	TRBV6-6	TRBJ1-2	.	CASSSGQGYGYTF
.	TRBV4-1	TRBJ1-2	.	CASSQAPVYGYTF
.	TRBV18	TRBJ2-7	once	CASSPRDIPFEQYF
.	TRBV13	TRBJ1-6	many	CASSAGLSNSPLHF
.	TRBV4-1	TRBJ2-5	.	CASSHPPTGEETQYF
.	TRBV15	TRBJ1-6	.	CATSFGPWVALHF
.	TRBV29-1	TRBJ2-7	.	CSVVGAGNTYEQYF
.	TRBV30	TRBJ2-2	.	CAWRGDIKTGELFF
.	TRBV5-4	TRBJ1-1	.	CASSSGRRLGTEAFF
TRBD1	TRBV28	TRBJ2-3	.	CASRPGGRTDTQYF
TRBD1	TRBV2	TRBJ2-7	.	CASKPGQGPYEQYF
TRBD2	TRBV29-1	TRBJ2-1	.	CSVGLAGGRSYNEQFF
.	TRBV14	TRBJ2-5	once	CASSQQYQETQYF
.	TRBV10-1	TRBJ2-1	.	CASSESPQRAYNEQFF
.	TRBV18	TRBJ1-4	.	CASSPLTWDNQEKLFF
TRBD1	TRBV19	TRBJ1-2	.	CASSTATGGGYTF
.	TRBV6-5	TRBJ2-7	.	CASRLDQGSAYEQYF
.	TRBV7-2	.	.	CASSLMDSSYEQYF
.	TRBV9	TRBJ2-1	.	CASSASWHNEQFF
TRBD2	TRBV7-9	TRBJ2-1	.	CASSLNSGGVSNEQFF
TRBD2	TRBV5-6	TRBJ2-3	.	CASSFGGGSTDTQYF
TRBD1	TRBV29-1	TRBJ2-2	once	CSVLDRGRGTGELFF
.	TRBV2	TRBJ1-4	.	CASRDSGVNEKLFF
TRBD2	TRBV5-1	TRBJ2-3	few	CASSGRLAGRSTDTQYF
.	TRBV7-9	TRBJ2-7	.	CASSPISRPARRGNEQYF
.	TRBV2	TRBJ1-6	.	CASNLLGSNSPLHF
.	TRBV2	TRBJ2-5	.	CASSEATSSQETQYF
TRBD1	TRBV6-6	TRBJ2-7	.	CASSYLSGTGGHEQYF
.	TRBV7-9	TRBJ1-1	.	CASSLVATGSMNTEAFF
TRBD1	TRBV10-2	TRBJ1-6	.	CASSESRGTGSNSPLHF
.	TRBV30	TRBJ1-2	.	CACPPAGGQGLGYTF
.	TRBV5-6	TRBJ2-7	few	CASSLGSSYEQYF
.	TRBV6-6	TRBJ1-6	.	CASSYGGREVPLHF
.	TRBV19	TRBJ2-1	few	CASSEQGWSGEQFF
TRBD2	TRBV6-5	TRBJ2-7	few	CASSLTSSSYEQYF
TRBD1	TRBV30	TRBJ2-3	.	CAWAPGQGITDTQYF
TRBD1	TRBV6-6	TRBJ1-2	.	CASSWTGEDNYGYTF
TRBD1	TRBV4-1	TRBJ1-1	.	CASSSRGTGIRNTEAFF
.	TRBV7-9	TRBJ2-3	.	CASSLVVGSSTDTQYF
.	TRBV4-1	TRBJ2-7	.	CASSLLYRSSYEQYF
.	TRBV14	TRBJ2-2	few	CASSQQIRATGELFF
TRBD1	TRBV4-1	TRBJ2-2	.	CASSQPGVGGGTGELFF
.	TRBV27	TRBJ2-1	.	CASRFSDNEQFF
TRBD1	TRBV14	TRBJ1-6	.	CASSQGLRDRRHNSPLHF
TRBD1	TRBV2	TRBJ2-7	.	CASSPRTGAYEQYF
.	TRBV2	TRBJ2-5	.	CASSDYETQYF
TRBD2	TRBV5-5	TRBJ2-3	once	CASSPLGGGAFRTDTQYF